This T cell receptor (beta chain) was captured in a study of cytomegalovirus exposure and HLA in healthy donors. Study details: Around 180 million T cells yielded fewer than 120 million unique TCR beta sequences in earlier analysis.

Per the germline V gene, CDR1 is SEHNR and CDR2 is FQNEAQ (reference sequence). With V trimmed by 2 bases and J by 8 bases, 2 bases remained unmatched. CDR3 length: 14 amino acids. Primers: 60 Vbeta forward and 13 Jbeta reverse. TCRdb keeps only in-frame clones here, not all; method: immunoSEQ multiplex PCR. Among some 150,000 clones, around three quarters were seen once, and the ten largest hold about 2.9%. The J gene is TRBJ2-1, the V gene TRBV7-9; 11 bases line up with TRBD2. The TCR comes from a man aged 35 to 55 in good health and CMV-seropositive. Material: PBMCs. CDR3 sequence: CASSLTSGSDEQFF. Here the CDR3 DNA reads TGTGCCAGCAGCTTAACTAGCGGGAGTGATGAGCAGTTCTTC.